The 11 T cell receptor beta chains below all came from one sample that was sequenced in a study of blood T cell repertoires in COVID-19. Repertoires were generated with immunoSEQ multiplex PCR, while TCRdb's copy carries only in-frame clones and drops some. The repertoire consists of 400,000 to 500,000 clones, with roughly 90% occurring once and the leading ten covering about 1.5%. The sequenced sample consisted of PBMCs or T cells enriched from blood (not recorded which). Receptors were obtained from a woman younger than 35 who had been exposed to COVID-19.

The CDR3 reads CATSGMTGAQGAQHF. For the CDR3, the DNA is TGTGCCACCAGCGGAATGACAGGGGCCCAGGGGGCCCAGCATTTT. The J gene is TRBJ1-5, the V gene TRBV15; 8 positions agree with TRBD1. The CDR3 runs to 15 residues. V gave up 5 bases and J gave up 11 bases; unmatched junction bases: 14. Looked up from germline, CDR1 is LNHNV and CDR2 is YYDKDF (reference sequence).

There are a few counts of this clone. The chain combines TRBV4-1 with TRBJ2-1; a possible D gene is TRBD2 (5 bases). This CDR3 spans 18 amino acids. Trimming removed 3 bases at V and 3 bases at J, with 21 bases between. From germline, CDR1 is MGHRA and CDR2 YSYEKL. CDR3 protein: CASSHLPDQRYVYNEQFF. The CDR3 nucleotides are TGCGCCAGCAGCCATCTTCCTGACCAGCGGTACGTCTACAATGAGCAGTTCTTC.

V is TRBV28 and J is TRBJ1-2; possibly TRBD1 for D (6 bases). CDR1 is MDHEN, CDR2 SYDVKM, per germline. This CDR3 contains 13 residues. Trimming shortened V by 6 bases and J by 6 bases, and 14 bases separated the two germline ends. CDR3 in DNA: TGTGCCAGCAGAACAACAGGGCCCCATGGCTACACCTTC. The encoded protein is CASRTTGPHGYTF.

The chain links TRBV6-6 to TRBJ2-7; 9 bases are a match to TRBD2. CDR1 MNHNY and CDR2 SVGAGI come from the germline V gene (reference sequence). Trimming at V came to 0 bases and at J to 2 bases, leaving 5 bases not matched to a gene. This CDR3 is 16 amino acids long. The DNA for the CDR3 is TGTGCCAGCAGTTACTCGAATGGCGGGAGGGCCTACGAGCAGTACTTC. This codes for CASSYSNGGRAYEQYF.

The rearrangement uses TRBV2 and TRBJ1-4; possibly TRBD1 for D (5 bases). The V end lost 2 bases, the J end lost 4 bases, and 8 bases lay between the germline ends. The CDR3 totals 14 residues. The germline V gene has CDR1 SNHLY and CDR2 FYNNEI. CDR3 amino acids: CASSESGFNEKLFF. CDR3 nucleotides: TGTGCCAGCAGTGAATCAGGGTTTAATGAAAAACTGTTTTTT. Looking up the rest from reference TRBV2 and TRBJ1-4 gives the full variable domain: EPEVTQTPSHQVTQMGQEVILRCVPISNHLYFYWYRQILGQKVEFLVSFYNNEISEKSEIFDDQFSVERPDGSNFTLKIRSTKLEDSAMYFCASSESGFNEKLFFGSGTQLSVL.

The count of this clone is one. The V call is TRBV3-1 (or the pseudogene TRBV3-2), the J call TRBJ2-3; TRBD2 matches at 12 bases. J was trimmed by 2 bases and V by 0 bases; bases with no gene match: 6. Germline lookup yields CDR1 LGHDT and CDR2 YNNKEL (reference sequence). There are 18 residues in the CDR3. This CDR3 is CASSQEKLAGGFTDTQYF. DNA of the CDR3: TGTGCCAGCAGCCAAGAGAAACTAGCGGGGGGTTTCACAGATACGCAGTATTTT.

The rearrangement links TRBV4-1 to TRBJ2-7; 9 nucleotides align to TRBD2. The CDR3 runs to 18 residues. Germline CDR1 MGHRA, CDR2 YSYEKL. J gave up 4 bases and V 2 bases, and 15 bases lay outside the gene matches. For the CDR3, the DNA is TGCGCCAGCAGCCAATTTGCCTTAGGAGCGGGGGGTCCGTACGAGCAGTACTTC. Translated: CASSQFALGAGGPYEQYF.

This sequence joins TRBV15 and TRBJ1-6, with 9 bases fitting TRBD1. V dropped 1 base and J dropped 7; count of bases not matched to a gene: 11. Germline-derived CDR1 and CDR2 are LNHNV and YYDKDF (reference sequence). This CDR3 comprises 18 residues. The CDR3 sequence: CATSRGGGQGHYNSPLHF. In DNA, the CDR3 is TGTGCCACCAGCAGAGGAGGGGGACAGGGCCACTACAATTCACCCCTCCACTTT.

J is TRBJ2-7 and V is TRBV5-1, with TRBD1 as a possible D gene (6 bases). Trimming took off 0 bases at V and 2 bases at J, with 9 bases between the two ends. Germline assignment: CDR1 SGHRS and CDR2 YFSETQ. The CDR3 runs to 14 residues. CDR3 coding DNA: TGCGCCAGCAGCTTGGGGGGGCGTACCTACGAGCAGTACTTC. Translating gives CASSLGGRTYEQYF. The complete variable domain, with remaining parts taken from reference TRBV5-1 and TRBJ2-7, reads KAGVTQTPRYLIKTRGQQVTLSCSPISGHRSVSWYQQTPGQGLQFLFEYFSETQRNKGNFPGRFSGRQFSNSRSEMNVSTLELGDSALYLCASSLGGRTYEQYFGPGTRLTVT.

The chain employs TRBV27 and TRBJ1-2; 8 nucleotides line up with TRBD1. The CDR3 covers 13 residues. Trimming at V came to 6 bases and at J to 4 bases, leaving 4 bases not matched to a gene. Looked up from germline, CDR1 is MNHEY and CDR2 is SMNVEV (reference sequence). This chain's CDR3 is CASSTRGLYGYTF. The CDR3 nucleotides are TGTGCCAGCAGCACCAGGGGGCTCTATGGCTACACCTTC.

The chain recombines TRBV5-1 with TRBJ2-1; tentatively, D is TRBD2 (5 bases). CDR1 is SGHRS, CDR2 YFSETQ, per germline. Between the trimmed V and J ends, which lost 1 base and 6 bases, there was a span of 17 bases. The CDR3 loop spans 16 amino acids. The CDR3 nucleotides read TGCGCCAGCAGCTTGACCGGACTGCGGGTCGTCAATGAGCAGTTCTTC. This translates into CASSLTGLRVVNEQFF. The whole variable domain, remainder taken from reference TRBV5-1 and TRBJ2-1, is KAGVTQTPRYLIKTRGQQVTLSCSPISGHRSVSWYQQTPGQGLQFLFEYFSETQRNKGNFPGRFSGRQFSNSRSEMNVSTLELGDSALYLCASSLTGLRVVNEQFFGPGTRLTVL.